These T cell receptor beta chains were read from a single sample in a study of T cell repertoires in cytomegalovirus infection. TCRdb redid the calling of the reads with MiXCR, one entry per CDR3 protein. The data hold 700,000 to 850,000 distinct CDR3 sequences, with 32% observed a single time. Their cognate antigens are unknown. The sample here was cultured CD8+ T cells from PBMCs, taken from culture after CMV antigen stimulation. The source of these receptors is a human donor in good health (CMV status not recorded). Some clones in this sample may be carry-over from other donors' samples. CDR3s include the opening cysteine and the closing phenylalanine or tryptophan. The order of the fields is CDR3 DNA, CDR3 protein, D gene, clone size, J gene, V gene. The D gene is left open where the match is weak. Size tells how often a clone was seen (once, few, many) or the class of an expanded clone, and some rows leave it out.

TGTGCCAGCAGTTACGGTGCCCCAGGCGGATACAATGAGCAGTTCTTC,CASSYGAPGGYNEQFF,NA,few,TRBJ2-1,TRBV6-5
TGTACCACCCTCGTGGCGTACAATGAGCAGTTCTTC,CTTLVAYNEQFF,NA,NA,TRBJ2-1,TRBV19
TGTGCCAGCAGCCCCGTGTCGAACTTCCTACCCGCCGACACCGGGGAGCTGTTTTTT,CASSPVSNFLPADTGELFF,NA,many,TRBJ2-2,TRBV7-8
TGTGCCAGCAGCTCAGCCCCTGGACAGGGGATATTTAACACTGAAGCTTTCTTT,CASSSAPGQGIFNTEAFF,TRBD1,many,TRBJ1-1,TRBV7-8
TGTGCCAGCAGCTTCCAGGGGGCAGGAAACACCATATATTTT,CASSFQGAGNTIYF,TRBD1,few,TRBJ1-3,TRBV7-2
TGTGCCAGTAAAAAGACGGTCTACAATGAGCAGTTCTTC,CASKKTVYNEQFF,NA,few,TRBJ2-1,TRBV19
TGTGCCAGCAGCCCGGGACTAGCGGGGGGCCCTAGCTCCTACGAGCAGTACTTC,CASSPGLAGGPSSYEQYF,TRBD2,many,TRBJ2-7,TRBV7-2
TGTGCCAGCAGCTTAGTCGCAGGGGAAGGAAACACCATATATTTT,CASSLVAGEGNTIYF,NA,few,TRBJ1-3,TRBV7-2
TGTGCCAGCAGGTATCCAAACAGGGACTCCTACTACGAGCAGTACTTC,CASRYPNRDSYYEQYF,NA,NA,TRBJ2-7,TRBV6-5
TGTGCCACCAGTGACCTTACAGGGGACGGCTACACCTTC,CATSDLTGDGYTF,TRBD1,many,TRBJ1-2,TRBV24-1
TGTGCCAGCAGCTCGACAGGGGCCAGAAACTATGGCTACACCTTC,CASSSTGARNYGYTF,TRBD1,few,TRBJ1-2,TRBV7-9
TGTGCCAGCAGCTTAGCGGCAGAAGACTTCTCTGGGGCCAACGTCCTGACTTTC,CASSLAAEDFSGANVLTF,NA,many,TRBJ2-6,TRBV7-6
TGCGCCAGCAGCCAAGATCGTGGCAGTTCCAAGACAGGAAACACCATATATTTT,CASSQDRGSSKTGNTIYF,NA,few,TRBJ1-3,TRBV4-1
TGTGCCAGTAGTATAGGGTGGGGGGGCATTCAGCCCCAGCATTTT,CASSIGWGGIQPQHF,NA,few,TRBJ1-5,TRBV19
TGTGCCAGCAGTTACTCGACAGGGGCGGATCAGCCCCAGCATTTT,CASSYSTGADQPQHF,TRBD1,many,TRBJ1-5,TRBV6-5
TGTGCCAGCAGTTTAGCGGGCCGGTATAGCAATCAGCCCCAGCATTTT,CASSLAGRYSNQPQHF,NA,few,TRBJ1-5,TRBV12-3/TRBV12-4
TGTGCCAGCACTGGGACAGGCCCCAATCAGCCCCAGCATTTT,CASTGTGPNQPQHF,TRBD1,NA,TRBJ1-5,TRBV2
TGCGCCAGCAGCCGCGGCCTGTACAATGAGCAGTTCTTC,CASSRGLYNEQFF,NA,many,TRBJ2-1,TRBV4-1
TGTGCCAGCAGCTTAGCTTTCCGGACAGGGCATACCTACGAGCAGTACTTC,CASSLAFRTGHTYEQYF,TRBD1,few,TRBJ2-7,TRBV7-9
TGTGCCAGCAGCCCCCCGGGAACTTCCTACGAGCAGTACTTC,CASSPPGTSYEQYF,NA,few,TRBJ2-7,TRBV7-6
TGTGCCACGACACAGATAGCGGGCTCCTACAATGAGCAGTTCTTC,CATTQIAGSYNEQFF,TRBD2,many,TRBJ2-1,TRBV27
TGTGTCAGCAGAGAGACAGGGATAGAGACCCAGTACTTC,CVSRETGIETQYF,TRBD1,NA,TRBJ2-5,TRBV6-1
TGTGCCAGTAGAGTCGACCGGGACAAGCTGAACACTGAAGCTTTCTTT,CASRVDRDKLNTEAFF,NA,NA,TRBJ1-1,TRBV19
TGTGCCAGCAGCTTCTCGTACCCCTACAATGAGCAGTTCTTC,CASSFSYPYNEQFF,NA,once,TRBJ2-1,TRBV11-2
TGTGCCAGCTCACCTGACGGGACAGGGGCTGGCTACACCTTC,CASSPDGTGAGYTF,TRBD1,once,TRBJ1-2,TRBV18
TGTGCCAGCAGCTTATGGGCAGGGGATGGCTACACCTTC,CASSLWAGDGYTF,NA,few,TRBJ1-2,TRBV11-2
TGTGCCAGCAGTTACTCGTTTCAGCTGCGCGGGGATGGCTACACCTTC,CASSYSFQLRGDGYTF,NA,NA,TRBJ1-2,TRBV6-5
TGTGCCAGTAGTACCCAACTCAGGGATTCACCCCTCCACTTT,CASSTQLRDSPLHF,NA,NA,TRBJ1-6,TRBV19
TGTGCCAGCAGCTTAGGGACTAGCCGTTCCGAGCAGTACTTC,CASSLGTSRSEQYF,TRBD2,many,TRBJ2-7,TRBV7-2
TGTGCCATCGGACTAGCGGGGTCCCAAGAGACCCAGTACTTC,CAIGLAGSQETQYF,TRBD2,few,TRBJ2-5,TRBV11-2
TGTGCCAGCAGTTTATATAGGACAGGGTATGGCTACACCTTC,CASSLYRTGYGYTF,TRBD1,few,TRBJ1-2,TRBV28
TGTGCCAGCAGTTACCCCGAAGGCGGGCCGGACACCGGGGAGCTGTTTTTT,CASSYPEGGPDTGELFF,NA,NA,TRBJ2-2,TRBV6-6
TGTGCCAGCAGTGTATTGAGCGGGGGGGCGCAATACAATGAGCAGTTCTTC,CASSVLSGGAQYNEQFF,TRBD2,few,TRBJ2-1,TRBV2
TGTGCCAGCAGCCCCGACAGGGGCCCAGATACGCAGTATTTT,CASSPDRGPDTQYF,TRBD1,many,TRBJ2-3,TRBV7-6
TGTGCCAGCCGGAGGGGGGCCGGGTATGGCTACACCTTC,CASRRGAGYGYTF,NA,NA,TRBJ1-2,TRBV27
TGTGCCAGCAGCCCGGGACAGATCTCTGGAAACACCATATATTTT,CASSPGQISGNTIYF,TRBD1,few,TRBJ1-3,TRBV4-2
TGTGCCAGCAGCTCACAGGGATTGACAGATACGCAGTATTTT,CASSSQGLTDTQYF,NA,NA,TRBJ2-3,TRBV7-1
TGCGCCAGCAGCCAAGATCGGATGAACACTGAAGCTTTCTTT,CASSQDRMNTEAFF,NA,many,TRBJ1-1,TRBV4-1
TGTACCAGCACCACGGACAGGGAGGAAGGCTATGGCTACACCTTC,CTSTTDREEGYGYTF,TRBD1,once,TRBJ1-2,TRBV6-6
TGTGCCAGCAGCTCCAACCGGCCCCAAAGGCTTGTGGGTAGCACAGATACGCAGTATTTT,CASSSNRPQRLVGSTDTQYF,NA,NA,TRBJ2-3,TRBV7-2